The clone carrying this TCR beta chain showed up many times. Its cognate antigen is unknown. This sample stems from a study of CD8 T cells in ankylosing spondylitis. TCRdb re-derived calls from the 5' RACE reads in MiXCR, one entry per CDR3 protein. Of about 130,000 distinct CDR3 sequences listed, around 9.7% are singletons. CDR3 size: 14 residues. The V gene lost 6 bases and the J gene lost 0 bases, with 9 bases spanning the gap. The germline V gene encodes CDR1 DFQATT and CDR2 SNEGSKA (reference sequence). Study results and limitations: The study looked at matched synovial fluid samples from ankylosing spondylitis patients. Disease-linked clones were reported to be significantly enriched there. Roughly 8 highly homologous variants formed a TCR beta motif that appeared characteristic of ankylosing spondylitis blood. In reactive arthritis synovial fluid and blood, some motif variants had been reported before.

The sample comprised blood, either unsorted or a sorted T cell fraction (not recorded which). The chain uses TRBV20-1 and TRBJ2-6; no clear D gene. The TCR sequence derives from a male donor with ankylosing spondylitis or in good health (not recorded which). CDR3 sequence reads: CSAPVVSGANVLTF. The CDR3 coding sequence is TGCAGTGCCCCAGTGGTCTCTGGGGCCAACGTCCTGACTTTC.